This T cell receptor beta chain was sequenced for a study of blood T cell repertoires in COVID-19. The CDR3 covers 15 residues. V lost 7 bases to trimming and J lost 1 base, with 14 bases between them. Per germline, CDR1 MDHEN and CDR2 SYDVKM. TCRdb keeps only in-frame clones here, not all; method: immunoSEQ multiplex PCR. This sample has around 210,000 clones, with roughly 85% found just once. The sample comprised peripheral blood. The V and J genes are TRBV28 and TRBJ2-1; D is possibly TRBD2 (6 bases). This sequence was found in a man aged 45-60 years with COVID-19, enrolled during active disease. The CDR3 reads CASTPGLKSYNEQFF. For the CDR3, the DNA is TGTGCCAGCACCCCGGGACTGAAATCCTACAATGAGCAGTTCTTC.